Listed below are T cell receptor beta chains from one sample, sequenced in a study of PD-1 blockade in mismatch repair-deficient tumors. Produced via immunoSEQ multiplex PCR; TCRdb's table is partial and in-frame only. The sample shows about 19,000 clones, roughly 82% of them seen only once. Sequenced here: PBMCs, sampled 52 weeks after starting pembrolizumab. These receptors were obtained from an adult with mismatch repair-deficient cancer. Each CDR3 is given with its conserved first and last residue. The order of the fields is V gene, J gene, clone size, D gene, CDR3 DNA, CDR3 protein. A D gene is named only where the DNA matches it firmly. Part of the rows lack a size; the others show once, few, many or a class for expanded clones.

v_gene: TRBV5-4; j_gene: TRBJ2-3; abundance: once; d_gene: .; CDR3nt: TGTGCCAGCAAGGAAGACATCAGCACAGATACGCAGTATTTT; CDR3aa: CASKEDISTDTQYF
v_gene: TRBV5-1; j_gene: TRBJ2-1; abundance: .; d_gene: .; CDR3nt: TGCGCCAGCAGCTTGGGGCAGGGCTACTACAATGAGCAGTTCTTC; CDR3aa: CASSLGQGYYNEQFF
v_gene: TRBV5-8; j_gene: TRBJ1-4; abundance: once; d_gene: .; CDR3nt: TGTGCCAGCAGCTTCTCAGGGTCCCAAAGGGAAAAACTGTTTTTT; CDR3aa: CASSFSGSQREKLFF
v_gene: TRBV27; j_gene: TRBJ1-4; abundance: .; d_gene: TRBD1; CDR3nt: TGTGCCAGCAGAGCCGGACAGGGGATTTTAGAAAAACTGTTTTTT; CDR3aa: CASRAGQGILEKLFF
v_gene: TRBV29-1; j_gene: TRBJ2-7; abundance: few; d_gene: TRBD1; CDR3nt: TGCAGCGTTGGGGATGACAGGGCCGAGCAGTACTTC; CDR3aa: CSVGDDRAEQYF
v_gene: TRBV7-8; j_gene: TRBJ1-1; abundance: .; d_gene: .; CDR3nt: TGTGCCAGCAGTCAAGGCAGGGATCATGTCACTGAAGCTTTCTTT; CDR3aa: CASSQGRDHVTEAFF
v_gene: TRBV9; j_gene: TRBJ2-5; abundance: .; d_gene: TRBD1; CDR3nt: TGTGCCAGCAGCTTTTCCGGGACAGGTGAGGAGACCCAGTACTTC; CDR3aa: CASSFSGTGEETQYF
v_gene: TRBV27; j_gene: TRBJ1-5; abundance: .; d_gene: TRBD1; CDR3nt: TGTGCCAGCAGTCCGAGACAGGGTAGTCAGCCCCAGCATTTT; CDR3aa: CASSPRQGSQPQHF
v_gene: TRBV28; j_gene: TRBJ2-1; abundance: .; d_gene: TRBD2; CDR3nt: TGTGCCAGCACGTGGACTAGCGGGGCTTACGATGGTGAGCAGTTCTTC; CDR3aa: CASTWTSGAYDGEQFF
v_gene: TRBV7-3; j_gene: TRBJ2-1; abundance: .; d_gene: TRBD2; CDR3nt: TGTGCCAGCAGCTTCGGACTAGCGGGAGTCGCCAATGAGCAGTTCTTC; CDR3aa: CASSFGLAGVANEQFF
v_gene: TRBV28; j_gene: TRBJ2-1; abundance: .; d_gene: TRBD2; CDR3nt: TGTGCCAGCAGTAAAGGCGGGAGCCGTTTTAATGAGCAGTTCTTC; CDR3aa: CASSKGGSRFNEQFF
v_gene: TRBV29-1; j_gene: TRBJ2-1; abundance: .; d_gene: .; CDR3nt: TGCAGCGTGGCGGGACCCTATGAGCAGTTCTTC; CDR3aa: CSVAGPYEQFF
v_gene: TRBV6-5; j_gene: TRBJ1-1; abundance: .; d_gene: .; CDR3nt: TGTGCCAGCAGTGAAAAGCGGCGGAACACTGAAGCTTTCTTT; CDR3aa: CASSEKRRNTEAFF
v_gene: TRBV5-1; j_gene: TRBJ1-4; abundance: .; d_gene: .; CDR3nt: TGCGCCAGCAGCTACGGGACATTGAATGAAAAACTGTTTTTT; CDR3aa: CASSYGTLNEKLFF
v_gene: TRBV7-6; j_gene: TRBJ2-7; abundance: few; d_gene: TRBD1; CDR3nt: TGTGCCAGCAGCCCGGGACAGGGGGGGTACGAGCAGTACTTC; CDR3aa: CASSPGQGGYEQYF
v_gene: TRBV10-3; j_gene: TRBJ2-1; abundance: .; d_gene: .; CDR3nt: TGTGCCATCAGGACTGACTCCTACAATGAGCAGTTCTTC; CDR3aa: CAIRTDSYNEQFF
v_gene: TRBV9; j_gene: TRBJ2-5; abundance: .; d_gene: .; CDR3nt: TGTGCCAGCAACGCCGGTTTTGGAGGGGAGCAGGGGACCCAGTACTTC; CDR3aa: CASNAGFGGEQGTQYF
v_gene: TRBV7-6; j_gene: TRBJ2-5; abundance: .; d_gene: TRBD2; CDR3nt: TGTGCCAGCAGCTTAGGGGGGACTAGCGGTACTTACTTC; CDR3aa: CASSLGGTSGTYF
v_gene: TRBV16; j_gene: TRBJ1-5; abundance: .; d_gene: .; CDR3nt: TGTGCCAGCAGCCCGCGGACAGACCGCACAAATAGCAATCAGCCCCAGCATTTT; CDR3aa: CASSPRTDRTNSNQPQHF
v_gene: TRBV6-1; j_gene: TRBJ2-7; abundance: .; d_gene: TRBD1; CDR3nt: TGTGCCAGCAGTAGCCGGGACAGGGGGACCTACGAGCAGTACTTC; CDR3aa: CASSSRDRGTYEQYF
v_gene: TRBV5-1; j_gene: TRBJ2-3; abundance: once; d_gene: .; CDR3nt: TGCGCCAGCAGCGTGAGGGAGGCGCGCACAGATACGCAGTATTTT; CDR3aa: CASSVREARTDTQYF
v_gene: TRBV7-6; j_gene: TRBJ2-2; abundance: .; d_gene: TRBD1; CDR3nt: TGTGCCAGCAGCTCAAGGGACAGGGAGGACACCGGGGAGCTGTTTTTT; CDR3aa: CASSSRDREDTGELFF
v_gene: TRBV2; j_gene: TRBJ2-7; abundance: few; d_gene: TRBD1; CDR3nt: TGTGCCAGCAGGACAGGGGGGCCTCCCTACGAGCAGTACTTC; CDR3aa: CASRTGGPPYEQYF
v_gene: TRBV5-1; j_gene: TRBJ1-1; abundance: .; d_gene: .; CDR3nt: TGCGCCAGCAGGGTAGAAGGGGCGAACACTGAAGCTTTCTTT; CDR3aa: CASRVEGANTEAFF
v_gene: TRBV30; j_gene: TRBJ2-7; abundance: few; d_gene: .; CDR3nt: TGTGCCTGGAGCGTAACTATAAGCTACGAGCAGTACTTC; CDR3aa: CAWSVTISYEQYF
v_gene: TRBV19; j_gene: TRBJ1-2; abundance: .; d_gene: TRBD1; CDR3nt: TGTGCCAGTAGTATAGATCTTGGACAGGGCTATGGCTACACCTTC; CDR3aa: CASSIDLGQGYGYTF
v_gene: TRBV28; j_gene: TRBJ1-6; abundance: .; d_gene: TRBD1; CDR3nt: TGTGCCAGCAGTTTTGCGGGGACAGGGAGTTCACCCCTCCACTTT; CDR3aa: CASSFAGTGSSPLHF
v_gene: TRBV28; j_gene: TRBJ1-2; abundance: few; d_gene: .; CDR3nt: TGTGCCAGCAGTCAGGGGCCCTATGGCTACACCTTC; CDR3aa: CASSQGPYGYTF
v_gene: TRBV9; j_gene: TRBJ2-2; abundance: .; d_gene: .; CDR3nt: TGTGCCAGCAGCTCCGCGGGATTCGAGACCGGGGAGCTGTTTTTT; CDR3aa: CASSSAGFETGELFF
v_gene: TRBV5-1; j_gene: TRBJ1-1; abundance: .; d_gene: .; CDR3nt: TGCGCCAGCAGCGCGGACAGACTGGGCGCGACTGAAGCTTTCTTT; CDR3aa: CASSADRLGATEAFF
v_gene: TRBV14; j_gene: TRBJ2-7; abundance: .; d_gene: TRBD1; CDR3nt: TGTGCCAGCAGCCCCGACAGGGTTAGGACCTACGAGCAGTACTTC; CDR3aa: CASSPDRVRTYEQYF
v_gene: TRBV19; j_gene: TRBJ1-5; abundance: .; d_gene: TRBD1; CDR3nt: TGTGCCAGCAAGGACAGGGGGCGAGCAAATCAGCCCCAGCATTTT; CDR3aa: CASKDRGRANQPQHF
v_gene: TRBV11-2; j_gene: TRBJ1-4; abundance: .; d_gene: TRBD1; CDR3nt: TGTGCCAGCAGCCCCGGGACAGTTAATGAAAAACTGTTTTTT; CDR3aa: CASSPGTVNEKLFF
v_gene: TRBV6-6; j_gene: TRBJ1-1; abundance: .; d_gene: TRBD1; CDR3nt: TGTGCCAGCAGTTACTCAGGGGGCACTAACACTGAAGCTTTCTTT; CDR3aa: CASSYSGGTNTEAFF
v_gene: TRBV11-2; j_gene: TRBJ2-2; abundance: .; d_gene: TRBD1; CDR3nt: TGTGCCAGCAGCTTATTGCAGGGGGCAATCGGGGAGCTGTTTTTT; CDR3aa: CASSLLQGAIGELFF
v_gene: TRBV5-1; j_gene: TRBJ2-3; abundance: .; d_gene: .; CDR3nt: TGCGCCAGCAGCTCGGGAAAGGCCCGCCAGATCACAGATACGCAGTATTTT; CDR3aa: CASSSGKARQITDTQYF
v_gene: TRBV5-6; j_gene: TRBJ2-7; abundance: .; d_gene: .; CDR3nt: TGTGCCAGCAGTCGAGGCATTAGCGGATCCTACGAGCAGTACTTC; CDR3aa: CASSRGISGSYEQYF
v_gene: TRBV28; j_gene: TRBJ2-1; abundance: .; d_gene: TRBD2; CDR3nt: TGTGCCAGCAACCCCGGGGGGGTGAAAGCCTTCAATGAGCAGTTCTTC; CDR3aa: CASNPGGVKAFNEQFF
v_gene: TRBV15; j_gene: TRBJ2-3; abundance: .; d_gene: TRBD2; CDR3nt: TGTGCCACCAGCAGAGATCTAGCGGGAGGTGGCTCAGATACGCAGTATTTT; CDR3aa: CATSRDLAGGGSDTQYF